The T cell receptor (beta chain) described here comes from a study of Ad26.COV2.S vaccination and SARS-CoV-2 variants. Study background: Donor got 5x10^10 or 1x10^11 viral particles of Ad26.COV2.S.

As to treatment: around 19 received Ad26.COV2.S at low or high dose, single or two shots; a few received placebo; per-sample allocation not given. Each sample was drawn 63 days after the first injection (of vaccine or placebo). Clones were read by immunoSEQ multiplex PCR, and TCRdb kept only the in-frame ones, dropping some. This sample has around 450,000 clones, with about 92% found just once. V lost 5 bases and J 8 bases, leaving 12 bases between the germline ends. The length of the CDR3 is 12 residues. Germline assignment: CDR1 MDHEN and CDR2 SYDVKM. The chain uses TRBV28 and TRBJ1-2; D is undetermined. The sequencing here drew on peripheral blood, taken in a trial of Ad26.COV2.S vaccine versus placebo. The TCR originated in a person between 18 and 59 years old who received the Ad26.COV2.S COVID-19 vaccine or a placebo. CDR3 protein: CASSPPGGGYTF. CDR3 sequence (DNA): TGTGCCAGCAGTCCTCCGGGAGGGGGCTACACCTTC.